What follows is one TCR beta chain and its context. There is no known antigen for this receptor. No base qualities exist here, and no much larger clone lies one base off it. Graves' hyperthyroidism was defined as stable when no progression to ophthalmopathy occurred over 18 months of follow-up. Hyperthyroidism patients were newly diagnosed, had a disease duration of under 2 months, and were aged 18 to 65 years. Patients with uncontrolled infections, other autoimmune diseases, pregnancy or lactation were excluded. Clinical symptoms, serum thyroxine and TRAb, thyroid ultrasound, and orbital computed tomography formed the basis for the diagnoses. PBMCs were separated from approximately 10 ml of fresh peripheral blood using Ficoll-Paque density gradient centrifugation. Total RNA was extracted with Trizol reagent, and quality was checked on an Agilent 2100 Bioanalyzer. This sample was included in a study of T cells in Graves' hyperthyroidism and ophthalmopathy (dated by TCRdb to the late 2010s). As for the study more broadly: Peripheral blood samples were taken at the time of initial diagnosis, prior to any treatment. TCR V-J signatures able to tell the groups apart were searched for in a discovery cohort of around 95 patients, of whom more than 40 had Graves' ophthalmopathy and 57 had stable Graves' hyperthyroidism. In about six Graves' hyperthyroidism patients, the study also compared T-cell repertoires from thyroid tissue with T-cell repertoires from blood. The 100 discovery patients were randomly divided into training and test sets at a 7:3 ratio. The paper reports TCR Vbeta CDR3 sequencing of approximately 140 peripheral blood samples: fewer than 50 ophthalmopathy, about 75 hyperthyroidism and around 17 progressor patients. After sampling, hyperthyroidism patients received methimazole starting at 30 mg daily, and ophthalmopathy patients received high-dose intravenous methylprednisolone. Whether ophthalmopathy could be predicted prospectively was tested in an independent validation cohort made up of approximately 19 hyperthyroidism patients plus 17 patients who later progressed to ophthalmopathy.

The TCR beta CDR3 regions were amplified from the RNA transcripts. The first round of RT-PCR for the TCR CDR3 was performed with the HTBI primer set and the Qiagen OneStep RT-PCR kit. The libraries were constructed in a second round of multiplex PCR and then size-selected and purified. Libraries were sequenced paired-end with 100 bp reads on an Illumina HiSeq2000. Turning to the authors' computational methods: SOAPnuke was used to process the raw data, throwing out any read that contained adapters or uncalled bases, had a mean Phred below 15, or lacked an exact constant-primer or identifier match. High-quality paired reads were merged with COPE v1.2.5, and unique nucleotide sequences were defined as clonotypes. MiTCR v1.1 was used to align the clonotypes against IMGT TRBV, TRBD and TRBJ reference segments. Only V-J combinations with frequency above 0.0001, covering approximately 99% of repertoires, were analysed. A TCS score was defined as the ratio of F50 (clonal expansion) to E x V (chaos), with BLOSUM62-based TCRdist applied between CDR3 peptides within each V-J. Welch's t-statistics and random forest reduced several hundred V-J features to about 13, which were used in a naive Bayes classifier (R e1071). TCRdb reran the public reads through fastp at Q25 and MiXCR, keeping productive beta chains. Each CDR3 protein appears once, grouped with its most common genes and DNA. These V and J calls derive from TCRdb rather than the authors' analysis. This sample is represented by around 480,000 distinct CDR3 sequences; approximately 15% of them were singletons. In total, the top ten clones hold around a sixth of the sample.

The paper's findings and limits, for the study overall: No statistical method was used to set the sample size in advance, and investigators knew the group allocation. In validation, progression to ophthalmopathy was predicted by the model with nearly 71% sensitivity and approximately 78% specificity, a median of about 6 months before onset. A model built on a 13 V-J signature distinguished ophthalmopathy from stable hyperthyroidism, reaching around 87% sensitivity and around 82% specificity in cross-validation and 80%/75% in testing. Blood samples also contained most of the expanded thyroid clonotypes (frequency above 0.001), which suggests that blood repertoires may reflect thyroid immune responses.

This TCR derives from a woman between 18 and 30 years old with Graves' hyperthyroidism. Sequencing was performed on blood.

CDR3 protein: CASKSGGQPQHF. At the DNA level, the sequence is TGTGCCAGCAAATCCGGTGGTCAGCCCCAGCATTTT. Here the chain combines TRBV12-3 or TRBV12-4 and TRBJ1-5, with the D gene uncertain. The CDR3 covers 12 residues, taking in both the cysteine and the phenylalanine. The retained sequence is limited to the CDR3, 36 bases, with the frame set at the first base. The V end loses 7 bases and the J end loses 6 bases, and a stretch of 10 bases separates them.